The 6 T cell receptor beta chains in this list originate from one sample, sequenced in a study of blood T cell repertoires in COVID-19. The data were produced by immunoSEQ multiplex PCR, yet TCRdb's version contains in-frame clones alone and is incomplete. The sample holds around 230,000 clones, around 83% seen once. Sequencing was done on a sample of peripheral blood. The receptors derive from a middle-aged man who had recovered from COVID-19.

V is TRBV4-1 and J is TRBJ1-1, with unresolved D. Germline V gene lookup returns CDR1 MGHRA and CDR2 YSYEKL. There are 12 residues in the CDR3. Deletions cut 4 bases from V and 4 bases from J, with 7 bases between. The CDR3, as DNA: TGCGCCAGCAGCCCTCGGGGCACTGAAGCTTTCTTT. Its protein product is CASSPRGTEAFF.

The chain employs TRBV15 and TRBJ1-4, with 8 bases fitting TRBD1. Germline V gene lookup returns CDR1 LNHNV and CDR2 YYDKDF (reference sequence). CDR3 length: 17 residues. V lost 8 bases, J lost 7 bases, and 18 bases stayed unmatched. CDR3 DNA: TGTGCCACCCAACGAGTAGGACAGGGCCTCCGCGGTGAAAAACTGTTTTTT. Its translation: CATQRVGQGLRGEKLFF.

The CDR3 reads CASSLWTSAFRGYTF. The CDR3, as DNA: TGTGCCAGTAGTCTTTGGACTTCCGCGTTCAGGGGCTACACCTTC. The V gene is TRBV19, the J gene TRBJ1-2; D unresolved. The CDR3 is 15 residues long. Trimming cost V 5 bases and J 8 bases, with 21 bases left between them. Germline CDR1 is LNHDA and CDR2 is SQIVND (reference sequence).

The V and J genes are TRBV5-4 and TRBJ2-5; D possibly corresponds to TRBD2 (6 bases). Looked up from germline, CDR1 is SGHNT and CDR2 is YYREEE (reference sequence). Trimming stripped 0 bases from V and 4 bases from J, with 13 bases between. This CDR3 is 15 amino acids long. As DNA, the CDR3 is TGTGCCAGCAGCTTGGCTCGCGGGAATAGAGAGACCCAGTACTTC. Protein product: CASSLARGNRETQYF.

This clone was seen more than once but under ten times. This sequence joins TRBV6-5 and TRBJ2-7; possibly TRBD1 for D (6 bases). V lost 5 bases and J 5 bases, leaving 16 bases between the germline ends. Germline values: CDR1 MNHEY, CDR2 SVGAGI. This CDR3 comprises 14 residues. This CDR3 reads CASSRDIARDEQYF. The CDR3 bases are TGTGCCAGCAGTCGGGACATCGCTCGAGACGAGCAGTACTTC.

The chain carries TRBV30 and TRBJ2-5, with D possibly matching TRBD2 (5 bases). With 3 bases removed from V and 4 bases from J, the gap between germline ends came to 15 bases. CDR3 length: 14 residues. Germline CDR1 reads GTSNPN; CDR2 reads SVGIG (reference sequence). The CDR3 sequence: CAWSLKLETETQYF. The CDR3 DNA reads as TGTGCCTGGAGCCTCAAACTAGAAACAGAGACCCAGTACTTC.